This is a list of T cell receptor beta chains from one sample in a study of tumor-infiltrating lymphocytes in oesophageal squamous cell carcinoma. A single record per CDR3 protein comes from TCRdb applying MiXCR to the PCR reads. Seen here are roughly 12,000 distinct CDR3 sequences, approximately 50% observed once, and the top ten hold approximately 13%. The sample was normal esophageal tissue next to the tumor. These receptors came from a male donor with esophageal squamous cell carcinoma. CDR3s include the opening cysteine and the closing phenylalanine or tryptophan. The D gene is left open where the match is weak. Some rows mark clone size as missing; the rest say once, few, many or name a class of expanded clone.

j_gene,d_gene,v_gene,abundance,CDR3aa,CDR3nt
TRBJ2-3,.,TRBV7-3,medium-sized,CASSSLLTDTQYF,TGTGCCAGCAGCTCTCTTCTCACAGATACGCAGTATTTT
TRBJ2-1,TRBD1,TRBV7-4,.,CASSFRPGTEYNEQFF,TGTGCCAGCAGTTTCCGCCCCGGGACAGAGTACAATGAGCAGTTCTTC
TRBJ2-7,.,TRBV12-3/TRBV12-4,.,CASRLENSYEQYF,TGTGCCAGCAGACTAGAGAACTCCTACGAGCAGTACTTC
TRBJ2-1,.,TRBV7-3,.,CASSLGATSYNEQFF,TGTGCCAGCAGCTTAGGGGCGACCTCCTACAATGAGCAGTTCTTC
TRBJ2-1,.,TRBV7-9,.,CASSQGGGNEQFF,TGTGCCAGCAGCCAGGGTGGGGGGAATGAGCAGTTCTTC
TRBJ2-4,.,TRBV7-2,few,CASSLARPHNIQYF,TGTGCCAGCAGCTTAGCTAGACCCCATAACATTCAGTACTTC
TRBJ1-1,.,TRBV7-2,.,CASSLIHKNTEAFF,TGTGCCAGCAGCCTTATACATAAGAACACTGAAGCTTTCTTT
TRBJ2-7,TRBD1,TRBV5-6,many,CASSFKDRVYSPLHF,TGTGCCAGCAGCTTTAAGGACAGGGTATATTCACCCCTCCACTTC
TRBJ1-4,.,TRBV7-2,.,CASSLAQGEEKLFF,TGTGCCAGCAGCTTAGCACAGGGAGAGGAAAAACTGTTTTTT
TRBJ1-2,.,TRBV7-9,medium-sized,CASRISNLPHYGYTF,TGTGCCAGCAGGATATCCAATTTACCCCACTATGGCTACACCTTC
TRBJ2-6,.,TRBV6-1,.,CASSEVGLSGANVLTF,TGTGCCAGCAGTGAAGTGGGCCTCTCTGGGGCCAACGTCCTGACTTTC
TRBJ2-1,TRBD1,TRBV10-2,medium-sized,CASRTGVYNEQFF,TGCGCCAGCAGGACAGGGGTTTACAATGAGCAGTTCTTC
TRBJ2-1,TRBD1,TRBV10-3,many,CAISDSGQGVDEQFF,TGTGCCATCAGTGACTCGGGACAGGGGGTCGATGAGCAGTTCTTC
TRBJ2-6,.,TRBV6-2/TRBV6-3,once,CASSYSGISGANVLTF,TGTGCCAGCAGTTACTCAGGGATTTCTGGGGCCAACGTCCTGACTTTC
TRBJ2-1,.,TRBV11-2,.,CASSAQTYNEQFF,TGTGCCAGCAGCGCCCAGACATACAATGAGCAGTTCTTC
TRBJ2-6,.,TRBV5-4,.,CASSYLVSGGANVLTF,TGTGCCAGCAGCTATTTAGTCTCGGGGGGGGCCAACGTCCTGACTTTC
TRBJ2-7,.,TRBV6-6,.,CASSPAGPNYEQYF,TGTGCCAGCAGTCCGGCAGGACCAAACTACGAGCAGTACTTC
TRBJ2-7,TRBD1,TRBV7-2,.,CASSLKGANSYEQYF,TGTGCCAGCAGCTTGAAGGGGGCCAACTCCTACGAGCAGTACTTC
TRBJ2-1,TRBD2,TRBV7-3,few,CASSITGGSNEQFF,TGTGCCAGCAGCATTACCGGCGGGAGCAATGAGCAGTTCTTC
TRBJ1-2,.,TRBV10-2,.,CASSDTGSYYGYTF,TGCGCCAGCAGTGACACAGGTTCATACTATGGCTACACCTTC
TRBJ1-2,TRBD1,TRBV7-9,.,CASSLGQGSGYTF,TGTGCCAGCAGCTTGGGACAGGGGAGTGGCTACACCTTC
TRBJ2-7,.,TRBV28,.,CASSFGQLYPLHF,TGTGCCAGCAGTTTTGGGCAGCTGTATCCCCTCCACTTC
TRBJ2-7,TRBD2,TRBV27,many,CASRDYLSEQYF,TGTGCCAGCCGGGACTACCTATCCGAGCAGTACTTC
TRBJ2-3,TRBD2,TRBV12-3/TRBV12-4,.,CASRGTSGSVTDTQYF,TGTGCCAGCAGGGGGACTAGCGGGAGCGTCACAGATACGCAGTATTTT
TRBJ1-6,.,TRBV6-1,.,CASSKGHSALHF,TGTGCCAGCAGCAAAGGGCACTCGGCCCTCCACTTT
TRBJ2-1,.,TRBV27,.,CASSSAGSNEQFF,TGTGCCAGCAGTTCCGCAGGTTCAAATGAGCAGTTCTTC
TRBJ2-7,TRBD1,TRBV7-6,.,CASSEGQGDQAQYF,TGTGCTAGCAGCGAGGGACAGGGGGACCAGGCCCAGTACTTC
TRBJ2-7,TRBD2,TRBV6-8,.,CASRQGLAGVGEQYF,TGTGCCAGCAGGCAGGGACTAGCGGGAGTAGGCGAGCAGTACTTC
TRBJ1-1,.,TRBV7-2,.,CASSLVKTGANTEAFF,TGTGCCAGCAGCTTAGTGAAGACAGGAGCGAACACTGAAGCTTTCTTT
TRBJ2-3,TRBD2,TRBV12-3/TRBV12-4,.,CASSKTSGFTDTQYF,TGTGCCAGCAGTAAGACTAGCGGATTCACAGATACGCAGTATTTT
TRBJ2-7,.,TRBV28,.,CASGSDSYEQYF,TGTGCCAGCGGGTCCGACTCCTACGAGCAGTACTTC
TRBJ2-6,TRBD1,TRBV24-1,.,CATSRPAGGSGANVLTF,TGTGCCACCAGCAGGCCGGCAGGGGGCTCTGGGGCCAACGTCCTGACTTTC
TRBJ1-1,TRBD1,TRBV7-3,.,CASSRGQGGTEAFF,TGTGCCAGCAGCCGAGGACAGGGGGGTACTGAAGCTTTCTTT
TRBJ1-5,.,TRBV7-2,medium-sized,CASSLYRGNQPQHF,TGTGCCAGCAGCTTATATCGGGGCAATCAGCCCCAGCATTTT
TRBJ2-3,TRBD1,TRBV7-2,few,CASSKQGAVYDTQYF,TGTGCCAGCAGCAAACAGGGGGCTGTTTACGATACGCAGTATTTT
TRBJ2-5,.,TRBV28,.,CASSLRVGLGKLSGTQYF,TGTGCCAGCAGTTTAAGGGTGGGCCTGGGTAAGTTATCTGGGACCCAGTACTTC
TRBJ2-7,TRBD1,TRBV4-2,few,CASSRTTGGRYEQYF,TGTGCCAGCAGCCGCACGACAGGGGGCAGGTACGAGCAGTACTTC
TRBJ2-5,.,TRBV7-2,.,CASSSGREETQYF,TGTGCCAGCTCCTCGGGACGGGAAGAGACCCAGTACTTC
TRBJ1-2,.,TRBV28,.,CASSFNYGYTF,TGTGCCAGCAGTTTCAACTATGGCTACACCTTC
TRBJ2-7,TRBD2,TRBV7-8,.,CASSSRDYPPREQYF,TGTGCCAGCAGCTCCCGGGACTACCCTCCGAGGGAGCAGTACTTC
TRBJ2-1,TRBD2,TRBV7-2,.,CASSLTSGLSYNEQFF,TGTGCCAGCAGCTTAACTAGCGGGTTATCCTACAATGAGCAGTTCTTC
TRBJ2-5,.,TRBV7-3,.,CASSVGAGRLETQYF,TGTGCCAGCAGCGTCGGCGCGGGGAGGTTAGAGACCCAGTACTTC
TRBJ2-1,.,TRBV27,once,CASSLPGLPNEQFF,TGTGCCAGCAGTTTACCGGGACTGCCAAATGAGCAGTTCTTC
TRBJ2-3,TRBD2,TRBV7-2,few,CASSLGASGSPDTQYF,TGTGCCAGCAGCTTAGGGGCTAGCGGGAGTCCAGATACGCAGTATTTT
TRBJ2-7,.,TRBV6-1,few,CASSVKPGAPYEQYF,TGTGCCAGCAGCGTCAAACCAGGGGCCCCTTACGAGCAGTACTTC
TRBJ2-7,.,TRBV7-6,.,CASTQASYEQYF,TGTGCCAGCACCCAAGCGAGCTACGAGCAGTACTTC
TRBJ2-5,.,TRBV7-2,.,CASSLGTRETQYF,TGTGCCAGCAGTCTCGGGACTCGCGAGACCCAGTACTTC
TRBJ1-5,.,TRBV7-2,.,CASSLGQVRNQPQHF,TGTGCCAGCAGCTTAGGACAGGTACGGAATCAGCCCCAGCATTTT
TRBJ2-5,TRBD2,TRBV11-2,many,CASKSTSGRGETQYF,TGTGCCAGCAAGTCGACTAGCGGGAGGGGAGAGACCCAGTACTTC
TRBJ1-1,.,TRBV20-1,few,CSARDTRGTTEAFF,TGCAGTGCTAGAGATACACGGGGGACCACTGAAGCTTTCTTT
TRBJ2-3,.,TRBV6-4,.,CASSDGSSSTDTQYF,TGTGCCAGCAGTGACGGCTCCTCTAGCACAGATACGCAGTATTTT
TRBJ2-7,.,TRBV7-8,.,CASSFDDTYEQYF,TGTGCCAGCAGCTTCGACGACACCTACGAGCAGTACTTC
TRBJ2-3,.,TRBV18,many,CASSGGGTDTQYF,TGTGCCAGCTCAGGCGGGGGCACAGATACGCAGTATTTT
TRBJ2-7,TRBD1,TRBV7-3,few,CASNSRDSQEQYF,TGTGCCAGCAACAGCCGGGACAGTCAAGAGCAGTACTTC
TRBJ2-5,.,TRBV7-9,.,CASSAGQTQYF,TGTGCCAGCAGCGCTGGACAGACCCAGTACTTC
TRBJ2-3,.,TRBV7-9,.,CASSFPTAYEQYF,TGTGCCAGCAGCTTCCCCACCGCCTACGAGCAGTATTTT
TRBJ2-2,.,TRBV6-4,many,CASSEIVNTGELFF,TGTGCCAGCAGTGAAATAGTTAACACCGGGGAGCTGTTTTTT
TRBJ2-1,TRBD2,TRBV7-4,.,CASSLPPKKAGLAGVSEQFF,TGTGCCAGCAGCTTACCACCCAAAAAAGCGGGCCTAGCGGGAGTCAGTGAGCAGTTCTTC
TRBJ2-7,.,TRBV2,.,CASSGGTGNEQYF,TGTGCCAGCAGTGGGGGAACAGGGAACGAGCAGTACTTC